This TCR beta chain originates from a study of vaccination and CD4 T cells after COVID-19. The study, taken as a whole, reports: The study found median SARS-CoV-2-reactive clonotypes rising from about 20 to 38, not significantly. Convalescent patients saw a median roughly 85% of their reactive clones show up only after vaccination.

Treatment: roughly ten-day PBMC culture with coronavirus spike peptide pools or control peptides (ViraFEST assay). With the Oncomine TCR Beta short-read assay, DNA from cultured CD4+ T cells was sequenced. MiXCR, run by TCRdb on the PCR reads, gives a single entry per CDR3 protein. Found here are 9,500 to 10,000 distinct CDR3 sequences, roughly 70% of them singletons; the top ten hold less than 40%. This clonotype appeared a few times. Its antigen is unidentified. The CDR3 has 14 residues. Trimming cost V 4 bases and J 13 bases, with 22 bases left between them. CDR1 is MNHNS and CDR2 is SASEGT in the germline V gene.

The sample taken for sequencing was CD4+ T cells from blood, cultured in vitro. The clonotype comes from a human donor who had recovered from COVID-19. This chain uses TRBV6-1 with TRBJ1-1; D uncertain. CDR3 sequence: CASSVRNEGRDGFF. The CDR3 bases are TGTGCCAGCAGTGTCAGAAACGAAGGGAGGGATGGTTTCTTT.